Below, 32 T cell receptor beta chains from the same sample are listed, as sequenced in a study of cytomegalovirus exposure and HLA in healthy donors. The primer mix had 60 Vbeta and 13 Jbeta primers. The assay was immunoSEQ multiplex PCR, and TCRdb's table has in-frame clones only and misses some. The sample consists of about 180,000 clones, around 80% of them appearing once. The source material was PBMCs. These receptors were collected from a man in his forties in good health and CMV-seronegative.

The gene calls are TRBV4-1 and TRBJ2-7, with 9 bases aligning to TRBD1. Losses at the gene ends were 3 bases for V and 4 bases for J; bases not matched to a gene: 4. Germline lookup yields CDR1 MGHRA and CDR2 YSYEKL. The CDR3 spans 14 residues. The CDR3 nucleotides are TGCGCCAGCAGCCACCCCGGACAGGGGTACGAGCAGTACTTC. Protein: CASSHPGQGYEQYF.

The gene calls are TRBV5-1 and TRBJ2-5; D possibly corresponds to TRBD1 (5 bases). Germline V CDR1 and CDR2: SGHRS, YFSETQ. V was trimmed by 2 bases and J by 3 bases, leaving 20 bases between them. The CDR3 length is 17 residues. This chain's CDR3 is CASSFGVLAGLEETQYF. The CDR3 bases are TGCGCCAGCAGCTTTGGGGTCCTGGCAGGGTTAGAAGAGACCCAGTACTTC.

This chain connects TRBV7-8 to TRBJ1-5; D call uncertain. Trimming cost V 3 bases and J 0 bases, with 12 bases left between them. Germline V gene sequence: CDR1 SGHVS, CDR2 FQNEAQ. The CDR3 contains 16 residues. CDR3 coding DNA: TGTGCCAGCAGCTTCTTAAGGAGCCTTAGCAATCAGCCCCAGCATTTT. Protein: CASSFLRSLSNQPQHF.

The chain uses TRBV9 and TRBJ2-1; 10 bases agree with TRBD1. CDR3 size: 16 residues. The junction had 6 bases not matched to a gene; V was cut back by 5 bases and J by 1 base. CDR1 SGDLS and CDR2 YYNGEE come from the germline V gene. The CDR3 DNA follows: TGTGCCAGCAGTTTTCGGGACAGGGGTTCCTACAATGAGCAGTTCTTC. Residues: CASSFRDRGSYNEQFF.

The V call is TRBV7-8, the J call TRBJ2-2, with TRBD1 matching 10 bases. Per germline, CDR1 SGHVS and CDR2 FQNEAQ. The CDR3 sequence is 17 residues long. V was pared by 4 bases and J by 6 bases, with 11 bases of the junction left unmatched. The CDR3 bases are TGTGCCAGCAGCTCGGGACAGGGGCGAAGCGGCGCCGGGGAGCTGTTTTTT. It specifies CASSSGQGRSGAGELFF.

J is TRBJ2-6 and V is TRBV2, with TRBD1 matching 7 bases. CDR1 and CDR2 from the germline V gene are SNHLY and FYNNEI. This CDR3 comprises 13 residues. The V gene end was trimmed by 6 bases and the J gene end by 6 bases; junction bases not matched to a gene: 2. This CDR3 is CASRQGEANVLTF. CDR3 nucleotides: TGTGCCAGCAGGCAGGGGGAGGCCAACGTCCTGACTTTC.

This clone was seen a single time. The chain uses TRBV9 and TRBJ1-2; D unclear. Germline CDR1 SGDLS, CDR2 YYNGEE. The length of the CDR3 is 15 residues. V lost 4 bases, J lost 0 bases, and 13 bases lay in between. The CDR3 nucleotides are TGTGCCAGCAGCACACAGACAACCACTAACTATGGCTACACCTTC. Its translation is CASSTQTTTNYGYTF. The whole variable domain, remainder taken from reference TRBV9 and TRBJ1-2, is DSGVTQTPKHLITATGQRVTLRCSPRSGDLSVYWYQQSLDQGLQFLIQYYNGEERAKGNILERFSAQQFPDLHSELNLSSLELGDSALYFCASSTQTTTNYGYTFGSGTRLTVV.

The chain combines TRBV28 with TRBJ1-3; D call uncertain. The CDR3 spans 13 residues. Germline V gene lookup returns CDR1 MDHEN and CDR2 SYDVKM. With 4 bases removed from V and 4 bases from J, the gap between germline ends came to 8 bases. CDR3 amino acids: CASSSGLGNTIYF. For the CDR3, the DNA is TGTGCCAGCAGTTCAGGTTTAGGAAACACCATATATTTT.

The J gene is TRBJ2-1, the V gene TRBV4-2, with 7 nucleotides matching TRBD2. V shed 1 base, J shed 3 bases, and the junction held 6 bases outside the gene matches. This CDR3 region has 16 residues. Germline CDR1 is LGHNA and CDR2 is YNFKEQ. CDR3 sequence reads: CASSQAWGGGYNEQFF. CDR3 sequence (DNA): TGTGCCAGCAGCCAAGCTTGGGGCGGGGGCTACAATGAGCAGTTCTTC.

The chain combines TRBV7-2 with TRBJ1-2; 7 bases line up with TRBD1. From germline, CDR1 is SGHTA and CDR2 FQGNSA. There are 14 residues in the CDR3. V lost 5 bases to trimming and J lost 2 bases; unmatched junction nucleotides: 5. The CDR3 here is CASSGNRGNYGYTF. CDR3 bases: TGTGCCAGCAGCGGCAACAGGGGAAACTATGGCTACACCTTC.

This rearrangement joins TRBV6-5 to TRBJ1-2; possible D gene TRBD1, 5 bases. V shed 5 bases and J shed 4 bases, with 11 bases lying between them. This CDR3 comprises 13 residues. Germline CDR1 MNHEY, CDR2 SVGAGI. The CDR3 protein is CASSEWGGYGYTF. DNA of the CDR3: TGTGCCAGCAGTGAATGGGGGGGCTATGGCTACACCTTC.

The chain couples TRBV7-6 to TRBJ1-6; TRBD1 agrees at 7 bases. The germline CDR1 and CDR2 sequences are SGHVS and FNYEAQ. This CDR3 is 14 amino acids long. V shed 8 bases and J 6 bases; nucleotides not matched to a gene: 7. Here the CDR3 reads CASGTGVLNSPLHF. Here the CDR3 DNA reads TGTGCCAGCGGAACAGGGGTCCTTAATTCACCCCTCCACTTT. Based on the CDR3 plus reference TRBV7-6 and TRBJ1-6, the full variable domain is GAGVSQSPRYKVTKRGQDVALRCDPISGHVSLYWYRQALGQGPEFLTYFNYEAQQDKSGLPNDRFSAERPEGSISTLTIQRTEQRDSAMYRCASGTGVLNSPLHFGNGTRLTVT.

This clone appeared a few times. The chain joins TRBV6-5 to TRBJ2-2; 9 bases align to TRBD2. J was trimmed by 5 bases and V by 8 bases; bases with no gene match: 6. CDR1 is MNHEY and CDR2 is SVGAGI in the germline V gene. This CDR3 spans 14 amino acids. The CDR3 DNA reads TGTGCCAGCGGGAGCGGGAGGTGGACCGGGGAGCTGTTTTTT. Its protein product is CASGSGRWTGELFF.

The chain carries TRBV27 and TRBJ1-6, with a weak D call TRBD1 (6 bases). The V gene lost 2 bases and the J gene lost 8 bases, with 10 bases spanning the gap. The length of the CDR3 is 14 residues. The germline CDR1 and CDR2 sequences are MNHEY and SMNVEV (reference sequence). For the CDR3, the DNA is TGTGCCAGCAGTTTAAGGGGGACCCATTCACCCCTCCACTTT. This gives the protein CASSLRGTHSPLHF.

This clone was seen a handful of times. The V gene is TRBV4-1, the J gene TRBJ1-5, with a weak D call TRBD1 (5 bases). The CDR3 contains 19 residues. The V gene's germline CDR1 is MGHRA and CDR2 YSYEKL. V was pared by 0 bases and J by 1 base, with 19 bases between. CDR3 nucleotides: TGCGCCAGCAGCCAAGATGGGCCGGGGGGATTCATAAGCAATCAGCCCCAGCATTTT. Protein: CASSQDGPGGFISNQPQHF.

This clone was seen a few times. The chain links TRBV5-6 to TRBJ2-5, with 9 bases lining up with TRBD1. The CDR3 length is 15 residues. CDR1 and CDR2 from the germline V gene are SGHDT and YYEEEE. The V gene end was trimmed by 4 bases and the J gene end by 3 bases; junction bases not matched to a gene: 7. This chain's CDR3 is CASSETGGREETQYF. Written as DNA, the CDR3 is TGTGCCAGCAGCGAGACAGGGGGAAGGGAAGAGACCCAGTACTTC.

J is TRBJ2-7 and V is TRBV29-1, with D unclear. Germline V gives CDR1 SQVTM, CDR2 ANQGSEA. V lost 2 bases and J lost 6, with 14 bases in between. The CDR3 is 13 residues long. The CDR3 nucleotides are TGCAGCGTTGAATCGAACAGATTGTCCGAGCAGTACTTC. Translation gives CSVESNRLSEQYF.

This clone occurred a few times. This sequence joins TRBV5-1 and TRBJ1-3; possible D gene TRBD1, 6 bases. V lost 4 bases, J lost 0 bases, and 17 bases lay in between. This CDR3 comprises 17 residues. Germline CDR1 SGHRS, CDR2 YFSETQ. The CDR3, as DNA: TGCGCCAGCAGCCTAAAAATAGGACAGCACTCTGGAAACACCATATATTTT. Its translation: CASSLKIGQHSGNTIYF.

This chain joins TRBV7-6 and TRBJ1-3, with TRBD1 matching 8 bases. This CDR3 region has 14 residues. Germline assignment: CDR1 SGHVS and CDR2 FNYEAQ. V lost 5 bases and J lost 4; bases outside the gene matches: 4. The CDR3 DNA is TGTGCCAGCAGCCCCGGGACAGGAGGAAACACCATATATTTT. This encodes CASSPGTGGNTIYF.

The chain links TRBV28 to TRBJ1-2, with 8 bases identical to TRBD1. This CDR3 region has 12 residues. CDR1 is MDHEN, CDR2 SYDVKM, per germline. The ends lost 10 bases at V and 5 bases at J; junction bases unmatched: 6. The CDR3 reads CANRDRKYGYTF. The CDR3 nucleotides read TGTGCCAACCGGGACAGGAAATATGGCTACACCTTC.

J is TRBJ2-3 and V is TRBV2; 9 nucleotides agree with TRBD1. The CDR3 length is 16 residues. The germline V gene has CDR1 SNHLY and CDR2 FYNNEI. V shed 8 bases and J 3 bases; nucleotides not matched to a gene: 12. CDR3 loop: CASHNGHRGPTDTQYF. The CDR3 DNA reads TGTGCCAGCCATAACGGGCACAGGGGGCCGACAGATACGCAGTATTTT.

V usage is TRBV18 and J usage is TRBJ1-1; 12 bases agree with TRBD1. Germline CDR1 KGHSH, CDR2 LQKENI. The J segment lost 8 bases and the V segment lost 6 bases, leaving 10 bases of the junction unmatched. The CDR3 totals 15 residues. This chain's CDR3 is CASSSGTGGSGEAFF. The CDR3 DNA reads TGTGCCAGCTCCTCCGGGACAGGGGGCAGTGGGGAAGCTTTCTTT.

CDR3 loop: CASSQDYRGASGYTF. The CDR3 DNA reads as TGCGCCAGCAGCCAAGATTACCGGGGGGCGAGCGGCTACACCTTC. The J gene is TRBJ1-2, the V gene TRBV4-3; the D gene is possibly TRBD1 (6 bases). The CDR3 totals 15 residues. V was pared by 0 bases and J by 8 bases, with 16 bases between. Germline CDR1 and CDR2: LGHNA and YSLEER.

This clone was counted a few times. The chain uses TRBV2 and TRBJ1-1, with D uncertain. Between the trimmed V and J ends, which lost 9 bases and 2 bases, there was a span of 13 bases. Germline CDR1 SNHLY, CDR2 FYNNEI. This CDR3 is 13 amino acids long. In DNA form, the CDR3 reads TGTGCCAGATACGTCCAGCGTAACACTGAAGCTTTCTTT. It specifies CARYVQRNTEAFF.

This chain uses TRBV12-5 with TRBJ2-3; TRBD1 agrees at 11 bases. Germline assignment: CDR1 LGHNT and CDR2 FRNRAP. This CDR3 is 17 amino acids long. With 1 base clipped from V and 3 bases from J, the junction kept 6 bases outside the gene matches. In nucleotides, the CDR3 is TGTGCTAGTGGTTTGGGGAAGGACAGGGGGCGGACAGATACGCAGTATTTT. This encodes CASGLGKDRGRTDTQYF.

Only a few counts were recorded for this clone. The CDR3 nucleotides read TGTGCCAGCAGTTACTCGAGACTGATGAACACTGAAGCTTTCTTT. The encoded protein is CASSYSRLMNTEAFF. J is TRBJ1-1 and V is TRBV6-5, with no clear D. The CDR3 is 15 residues long. Between the trimmed V and J ends, which lost 0 bases and 0 bases, there was a span of 8 bases. CDR1 is MNHEY, CDR2 SVGAGI, per germline.

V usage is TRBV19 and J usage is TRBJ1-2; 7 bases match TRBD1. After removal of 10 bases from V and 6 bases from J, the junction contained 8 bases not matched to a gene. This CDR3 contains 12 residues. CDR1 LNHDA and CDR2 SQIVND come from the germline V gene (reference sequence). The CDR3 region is CATLDRRHGYTF. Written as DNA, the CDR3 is TGTGCCACCCTGGACAGGAGGCATGGCTACACCTTC.

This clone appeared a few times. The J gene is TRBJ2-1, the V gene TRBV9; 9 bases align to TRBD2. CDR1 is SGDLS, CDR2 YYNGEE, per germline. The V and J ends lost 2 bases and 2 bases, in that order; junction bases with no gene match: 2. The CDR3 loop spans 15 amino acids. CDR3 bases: TGTGCCAGCAGCGTCGCTAGCGGGACCTACAATGAGCAGTTCTTC. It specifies CASSVASGTYNEQFF.

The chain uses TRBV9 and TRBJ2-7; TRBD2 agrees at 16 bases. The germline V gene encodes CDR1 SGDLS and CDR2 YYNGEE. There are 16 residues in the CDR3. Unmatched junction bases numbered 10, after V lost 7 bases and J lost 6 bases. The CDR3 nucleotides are TGTGCCAGCGCGAGGGGACTAGCGGGAGGGCTCGGCGAGCAGTACTTC. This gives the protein CASARGLAGGLGEQYF.

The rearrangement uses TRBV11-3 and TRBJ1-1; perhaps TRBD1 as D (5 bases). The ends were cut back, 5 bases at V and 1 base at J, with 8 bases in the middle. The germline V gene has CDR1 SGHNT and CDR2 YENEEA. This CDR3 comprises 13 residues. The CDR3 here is CASSIGGNTEAFF. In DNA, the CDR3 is TGTGCCAGCAGCATCGGGGGGAACACTGAAGCTTTCTTT.

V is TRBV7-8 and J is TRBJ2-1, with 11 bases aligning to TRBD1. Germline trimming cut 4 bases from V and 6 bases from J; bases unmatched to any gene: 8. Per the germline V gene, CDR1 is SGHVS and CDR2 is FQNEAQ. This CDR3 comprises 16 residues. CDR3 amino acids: CASSWMGQGVANEQFF. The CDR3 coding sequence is TGTGCCAGCAGCTGGATGGGACAGGGGGTTGCCAATGAGCAGTTCTTC.

CDR3 sequence: CSAPEQFF. DNA for the CDR3: TGCAGTGCTCCGGAGCAGTTCTTC. The V gene is TRBV20-1, the J gene TRBJ2-1; D ambiguous. In germline, CDR1 is DFQATT, CDR2 SNEGSKA (reference sequence). The CDR3 spans 8 residues. V was clipped by 5 bases and J by 10 bases, with 3 bases between them.